This TCR beta chain came from a study of PD-1 blockade in classical Hodgkin lymphoma. The repertoire was sequenced with immunoSEQ multiplex PCR; TCRdb's copy has only in-frame clones and lacks some. This repertoire shows fewer than 50,000 clones, 78% found once; its top ten account for 30% to 45%. Germline V CDR1 and CDR2: SQVTM, ANQGSEA. The trim removed 8 bases at V and 2 bases at J, leaving 12 bases unmatched. There are 15 residues in the CDR3. The time point was: cycle 4 day 1 (C4D1), after six to seven weeks of nivolumab. The patients all showed relapse after autologous stem cell transplantation, while their brentuximab vedotin exposure varied.

The V and J genes are TRBV29-1 and TRBJ1-2, with 9 bases matching TRBD1. The sample consisted of peripheral blood mononuclear cells (PBMCs), taken before the fourth cycle of nivolumab. The receptor comes from a human donor with classical Hodgkin lymphoma. The DNA of the CDR3 is TGCAGCTTTTCCGGGACAGGGCCCTCCAACTATGGCTACACCTTC. Protein product: CSFSGTGPSNYGYTF.